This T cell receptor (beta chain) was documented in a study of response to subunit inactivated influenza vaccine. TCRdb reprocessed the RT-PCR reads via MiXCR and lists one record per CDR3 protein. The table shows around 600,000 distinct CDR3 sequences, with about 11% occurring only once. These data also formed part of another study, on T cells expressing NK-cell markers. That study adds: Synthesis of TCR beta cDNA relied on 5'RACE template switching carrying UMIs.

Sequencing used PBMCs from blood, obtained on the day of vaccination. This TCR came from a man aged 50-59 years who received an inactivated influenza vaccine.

The CDR3 DNA is TGTGCCAGTCAAACCGGGGCCCACAATGAGCAGTTCTTC. This gives the protein CASQTGAHNEQFF. The V gene is TRBV18, the J gene TRBJ2-1, with D perhaps being TRBD1 or TRBD2 (5 bases each). CDR3 size: 13 residues. The V end was cut by 9 bases, the J end by 5 bases, with 14 bases between. The germline gives CDR1 KGHSH, CDR2 LQKENI.